The T cell receptor (beta chain) described here comes from a study of beta chain features in type 1 diabetes (dated by TCRdb to the late 2010s). With regard to the full study: Mean age, gender distribution, total cell number and subset yield were not different between patients and healthy donors. A total of approximately 110,000,000 sorted cells were examined across all samples, and a strong correlation was observed between cell number per subset and RNA yield. In the study, recently diagnosed type 1 diabetes patients and matched healthy donors were compared on the TCRB repertoires of their sorted circulating CD4+ T cell subsets. Whereas all 30 or so donors provided naive and central memory subsets, regulatory and stem cell-like memory subsets were isolated from just 8 patients and roughly 8 healthy donors. Summary of the overall study and its limitations: Because cDNA was sequenced instead of genomic DNA, highly expressing activated cells could be over-represented, though the groups showed no difference in activation or CD3 levels. At VDJ recombination sites, patients with type 1 diabetes made fewer insertions and deleted more nucleotides, a pattern implying thymic rearrangement abnormalities. PCR may preferentially amplify shorter templates, but because patient and control samples were amplified and corrected together, any resulting skew would affect both groups equally. In all four CD4+ subsets, TCRB CDR3 length was moderately but significantly shorter in type 1 diabetes patients. Naive, central memory and regulatory TCRB repertoires appeared to be more similar among patients than among healthy donors. Only small numbers of individuals were included in the HLA sub-analyses, which left unresolved whether HLA type had any influence on TCRB rearrangement.

Reading the germline V gene gives CDR1 KGHSH and CDR2 LQKENI. Its CDR3 holds 13 amino acids, cysteine through phenylalanine. Only the CDR3 part of the read is kept: 39 bases, read in frame from the first base. V is pared back by 3 bases and J by 5 bases, with 8 bases lying between the germline termini. The entire amount of isolated RNA was reverse transcribed using the High Capacity cDNA Reverse Transcription Kit, so the sequenced TCRB transcripts were expressed ones. Naive, central memory and regulatory T cell samples underwent deep immunoSEQ sequencing, averaging about 3.5 million total reads per sample. Sorted cells were lysed in RLT buffer and RNA was extracted with DNase-treated RNeasy Micro or Mini kits, depending on cell number. To prevent cross-contamination, each cell subset was processed individually, whereas patient and healthy donor samples were processed jointly. TCRB sequences were amplified from cDNA with the immunoSEQ multiplex PCR, producing 87-bp fragments spanning the CDR3 region. Amplicons were sequenced on the Illumina HiSeq platform. In the original analysis: Synthetic template baselines were used to correct PCR bias computationally, reads within Hamming distance 2 were collapsed, and singletons that could not be merged were discarded. By aligning reads against IMGT, V, D and J genes, CDR3 length, and insertions or deletions at six rearrangement sites were assigned. Within each subset, clonotype counts were normalized to sorted cell number, and only after that were true diversity and Gini coefficients computed with the tcR R package. Repertoire sharing was quantified using the overlap coefficient calculated on TCRB nucleotide sequences. The source is immuneACCESS, and TCRdb retained only in-frame sequences with V and J called. Part of the clones is not carried over; for the studies checked, unresolved V genes explain less than half of this, and the remainder is unexplained. That table furnishes V, J and clone size, whereas the DNA furnished D and trimming. The sample table contains around 140,000 clones; only one count was recorded for roughly 9.3% of them. Together, the top ten hold 0.5% to 0.65% of the sample.

Worth noting for this clone: The antigen it binds to is not known. Base qualities were left out, and no much larger clone turns up one base away.

From each donor, a single peripheral blood sample of around 120 mL on average was drawn into heparinised tubes. Naive, central memory, regulatory and stem cell-like memory CD4+ T cells were sorted on a BD FACSAria II using a panel including CD45RO, CCR7, CD25, CD127, CD95 and CD27. Purity was above 98% for every sorted population. PBMCs were separated immediately by Lymphoprep density gradient centrifugation and were stained directly, without being cultured. Samples were stained and sorted in pairs, with one healthy donor and one patient per experiment, so that batch effects were minimized. The origin of this receptor is a woman aged 35 to 49 in good health. The sequenced sample consisted of central memory CD4+ T cells from blood. The chain employs TRBV18 and TRBJ2-1; D gene: possibly TRBD1, on 6 matching bases. Read as DNA, the sequence is TGTGCCAGCTCACCCCACAGGGACAATGAGCAGTTCTTC. This encodes CASSPHRDNEQFF.